Each of the 24 T cell receptor beta chains below was sequenced from the same sample in a study of blood T cells in healthy people across ages. Next came a second PCR, run for 7 to 11 cycles, which used a sample-barcoded 5' primer along with a J-beta primer mix. TCRdb itself ran the 5' RACE reads through MiXCR, one entry per CDR3 protein. The table shows 780,000 or so distinct CDR3 sequences, with approximately 55% occurring only once. Sample: blood. Source of these receptors: a man aged 80 or over in good health.

V gene TRBV29-1 combines with J gene TRBJ2-3, with D possibly being TRBD1 (6 bases). With 5 bases removed from V and 3 bases from J, the gap between germline ends came to 15 bases. CDR3 length: 14 residues. Germline-derived CDR1 and CDR2 are SQVTM and ANQGSEA. The chain's CDR3 is CSVLVQGPTDTQYF. The CDR3 DNA sequence: TGCAGCGTTCTTGTACAGGGTCCTACAGATACGCAGTATTTT.

Note on this clonotype: This could be a read error, since a much larger clone is one nucleotide away. The V gene is TRBV3-1, the J gene TRBJ2-3; D not certain. V was trimmed by 4 bases and J by 14 bases, leaving 16 bases between them. The CDR3 consists of 12 residues. The germline gives CDR1 LGHDT, CDR2 YNNKEL (reference sequence). The CDR3 DNA is TGTGCCAGCAGCCCAGAGGTAGGATACGCGTATTTT. This sequence encodes CASSPEVGYAYF.

In regard to this clonotype: One junction end does not reproduce the germline sequence, and a read error may be involved. The chain employs TRBV20-1 and TRBJ2-1; 9 nucleotides match TRBD2. CDR1 is DFQATT and CDR2 is SNEGSKA in the germline V gene (reference sequence). The CDR3 covers 17 residues. As DNA, the CDR3 is TGCGGTGCTAGAGATTTGAGGGGCGGGAGGGCCGTCAATGAGCAGTTCTTC. Its translation: CGARDLRGGRAVNEQFF.

The rearrangement joins TRBV5-1 to TRBJ2-5; weak D call: TRBD1 (6 bases). TRBJ2-7 matches the DNA end more closely, so the J call is doubtful. Germline V gene sequence: CDR1 SGHRS, CDR2 YFSETQ. This CDR3 contains 15 residues. This CDR3 reads CASSLAQGTSSEQYF. The CDR3 DNA sequence: TGCGCCAGCAGCTTGGCACAGGGCACGTCAAGCGAGCAGTACTTC.

V gene TRBV6-2 or TRBV6-3 combines with J gene TRBJ2-7; 10 bases are a match to TRBD2. This CDR3 is 15 amino acids long. Germline V gene sequence: CDR1 MNHEY, CDR2 SVGEGT. The J segment lost 3 bases and the V segment lost 7 bases, leaving 9 bases of the junction unmatched. DNA of the CDR3: TGTGCCAGCACCCAGTGGACTAGCGGAATCTACGAGCAGTACTTC. It specifies CASTQWTSGIYEQYF.

On this clonotype: A much larger clone differs from this one at a single base, so this may be a read error. Here the CDR3 reads CASSLKQGPGELFF. In nucleotides, the CDR3 is TGTGCCAGCAGCTTGAAACAGGGGCCCGGGGAGCTGTTTTTT. The chain joins TRBV5-5 to TRBJ2-2; 7 bases map to TRBD1. This CDR3 contains 14 residues. The V gene's germline CDR1 is SGHKS and CDR2 YYEKEE (reference sequence). Trimming took 1 base from V and 6 from J; bases not matched to a gene: 3. The variable domain in full, with the rest retrieved from reference TRBV5-5 and TRBJ2-2, is DAGVTQSPTHLIKTRGQQVTLRCSPISGHKSVSWYQQVLGQGPQFIFQYYEKEERGRGNFPDRFSARQFPNYSSELNVNALLLGDSALYLCASSLKQGPGELFFGEGSRLTVL.

The chain is built from TRBV30 and TRBJ1-1; tentatively, D is TRBD1 (5 bases). This CDR3 is 10 amino acids long. CDR1 GTSNPN and CDR2 SVGIG come from the germline V gene (reference sequence). Trimming pared 0 bases from V and 11 bases from J, leaving 7 bases between. The CDR3 spells CAWSVGAAFF. The DNA for the CDR3 is TGTGCCTGGAGTGTAGGGGCGGCTTTCTTT.

This sequence joins TRBV20-1 and TRBJ2-1, with D unresolved. Germline V lookup: CDR1 DFQATT, CDR2 SNEGSKA (reference sequence). The V and J ends lost 4 bases and 5 bases respectively, with 9 bases between them. This CDR3 has 12 residues. CDR3 in DNA: TGCAGTGCTACAACAGTAAACAATGAGCAGTTCTTC. Translation: CSATTVNNEQFF.

The rearrangement uses TRBV7-2 and TRBJ2-5; no firm D call. The V and J ends lost 0 bases and 11 bases respectively, with 19 bases between them. The germline V gene encodes CDR1 SGHTA and CDR2 FQGNSA. The CDR3 is made up of 15 amino acids. CDR3 amino acids: CASSLAPFRVVKQYF. DNA for the CDR3: TGTGCCAGCAGCTTAGCCCCGTTTAGGGTGGTGAAGCAGTACTTC.

A remark on this clonotype: A junction end diverges from the germline sequence, so it may reflect a read error. This rearrangement joins TRBV20-1 to TRBJ2-7; D possibly corresponds to TRBD1 (5 bases). CDR1 is DFQATT, CDR2 SNEGSKA, per germline (reference sequence). The CDR3 is 14 residues long. CDR3 protein: CSARNRQSTYEQCF. In DNA form, the CDR3 reads TGCAGTGCTAGGAACAGGCAGTCGACCTACGAGCAGTGCTTC.

This clonotype was counted once. V gene TRBV6-2 or TRBV6-3 combines with J gene TRBJ1-5, with unresolved D. Trimming took 8 bases from V and 7 from J, leaving 18 bases between them. This CDR3 is built from 14 residues. Germline CDR1 reads MNHEY; CDR2 reads SVGEGT. The CDR3, as DNA: TGTGCCAGCGATCGGCGCCCGGTTGACCAGCCCCAGCATTTT. Protein: CASDRRPVDQPQHF.

The CDR3 sequence is CASSKDRGLDEQFF. The CDR3 DNA sequence: TGTGCCAGCAGTAAGGACAGGGGGCTTGATGAGCAGTTCTTC. The chain employs TRBV7-9 and TRBJ2-1; 11 positions match TRBD1. With V trimmed by 6 bases and J by 8 bases, 6 bases remained unmatched. The CDR3 spans 14 residues. In germline, CDR1 is SEHNR, CDR2 FQNEAQ (reference sequence).

This clonotype was counted once. The chain joins TRBV9 to TRBJ2-5; 11 positions match TRBD2. The CDR3 contains 17 residues. V gave up 0 bases and J gave up 4 bases; unmatched junction bases: 8. From germline, CDR1 is SGDLS and CDR2 YYNGEE. CDR3 DNA: TGTGCCAGCAGCGTAGGAGATAGCGGGAGGGTGGGAGAGACCCAGTACTTC. Encoded protein: CASSVGDSGRVGETQYF.

The chain joins TRBV3-1 to TRBJ1-4, with D unresolved. With 6 bases removed from V and 13 bases from J, the gap between germline ends came to 21 bases. CDR3 length: 14 residues. From germline, CDR1 is LGHDT and CDR2 YNNKEL (reference sequence). The CDR3 region has the DNA TGTGCCAGCAGGCAGCGGGCAACTAATGAAGGACTGTTTTTT. It yields the protein CASRQRATNEGLFF.

The chain combines TRBV20-1 with TRBJ2-3; possibly TRBD2 for D (6 bases). V gave up 1 base and J gave up 3 bases, with 11 bases separating them. The CDR3 sequence is 14 residues long. Germline CDR1 reads DFQATT; CDR2 reads SNEGSKA (reference sequence). The DNA of the CDR3 is TGCAGTGCTAGAGGTGGGGAGGCGACAGATACGCAGTATTTT. This translates into CSARGGEATDTQYF.

This clonotype was counted a few times. The rearrangement links TRBV5-1 to TRBJ2-7; 9 nucleotides agree with TRBD1. This CDR3 has 15 amino acids. The V segment lost 0 bases and the J segment 4 bases; nucleotides outside the gene matches: 5. Germline V gene data show CDR1 as SGHRS and CDR2 as YFSETQ. CDR3 in DNA: TGCGCCAGCAGCTTGGGTGGGACAGGGCAATACGAGCAGTACTTC. Its translation is CASSLGGTGQYEQYF.

V is TRBV27 and J is TRBJ2-2, with TRBD2 as a possible D gene (5 bases). The V end lost 5 bases, the J end lost 3 bases, and 7 bases lay between the germline ends. Germline V gene sequence: CDR1 MNHEY, CDR2 SMNVEV (reference sequence). CDR3 length: 13 amino acids. CDR3 sequence (DNA): TGTGCCAGCAGTCGGGGTTACACCGGGGAGCTGTTTTTT. Amino acids: CASSRGYTGELFF.

V and J are TRBV6-5 and TRBJ2-1; 8 positions match TRBD1. Judging by the DNA end, TRBJ2-7 fits better; the J call may be wrong. The CDR3 length is 13 residues. Germline CDR1 and CDR2: MNHEY and SVGAGI. CDR3 residues: CASSSPGGNEQYF. As DNA, the CDR3 is TGTGCCAGCAGTTCCCCAGGGGGCAATGAGCAGTACTTC.

The genes are TRBV7-2 and TRBJ1-5, with D perhaps matching TRBD1 (6 bases). The CDR3 runs 16 residues. The germline V and J ends were trimmed by 4 bases and 2 bases, with 15 bases remaining between them. Germline V gene data show CDR1 as SGHTA and CDR2 as FQGNSA. The CDR3 region is CASSSGQQRGNQPQHF. CDR3 sequence (DNA): TGTGCCAGCAGCTCAGGACAGCAGAGAGGCAATCAGCCCCAGCATTTT.

CDR3 sequence reads: CASSLNTGVREKLFF. CDR3 nucleotides: TGTGCCAGCAGCCTCAATACAGGGGTCCGGGAAAAACTGTTTTTT. This chain connects TRBV14 to TRBJ1-4; 7 bases agree with TRBD1. Germline V gene lookup returns CDR1 SGHDN and CDR2 FVKESK. Trimming took 4 bases from V and 8 from J; bases not matched to a gene: 10. CDR3 length: 15 amino acids.

This clonotype came up a few times. This chain joins TRBV5-1 and TRBJ1-5; D is undetermined. This CDR3 is built from 14 residues. V was clipped by 0 bases and J by 3 bases, with 7 bases between them. Germline V lookup: CDR1 SGHRS, CDR2 YFSETQ. CDR3 protein: CASSLDSPNQPQHF. CDR3 DNA: TGCGCCAGCAGCTTGGACAGCCCCAATCAGCCCCAGCATTTT.

This clonotype was detected ten times or more. The chain recombines TRBV6-1 with TRBJ2-7, with D possibly TRBD1 on 6 matching bases. CDR1 MNHNS and CDR2 SASEGT come from the germline V gene. The CDR3 loop spans 13 amino acids. Trimming cost V 5 bases and J 2 bases, with 10 bases left between them. The CDR3 coding sequence is TGTGCCAGCAGTCAGACAGGTACCTACGAGCAGTACTTC. It yields the protein CASSQTGTYEQYF.

The rearrangement uses TRBV9 and TRBJ2-1, with 14 bases that match TRBD2. The CDR3 is 14 residues long. V shed 3 bases, J shed 11 bases, and the junction held 4 bases outside the gene matches. The germline CDR1 and CDR2 sequences are SGDLS and YYNGEE. The CDR3 nucleotides are TGTGCCAGCAGCGGACTAGCGGGAGGGCTTAAGCAGTTCTTC. This translates into CASSGLAGGLKQFF.

This chain connects TRBV11-2 to TRBJ1-1, with D perhaps TRBD1 (5 bases). Deletions cut 4 bases from V and 10 bases from J, with 19 bases between. Germline V gene sequence: CDR1 SGHAT, CDR2 FQNNGV. This CDR3 is 14 amino acids long. CDR3 sequence reads: CASSSQRAGGLAFF. CDR3 sequence (DNA): TGTGCCAGCAGCTCCCAGAGGGCCGGGGGATTAGCTTTCTTT.